This T cell receptor (beta chain) derives from a study of T cell responses to AZD1222 COVID-19 vaccine. J lost 5 bases, V lost 4 bases, and 7 bases had no gene match. The CDR3 is 15 amino acids. Germline-derived CDR1 and CDR2 are SGHTS and YDEGEE. General study results and limits: Spike as a whole was targeted by vaccine-associated CD4 TCRs, dominant at 160-218 and 743-854.

Sequenced by immunoSEQ multiplex PCR; TCRdb stores in-frame clones only, minus some. The sample includes some 95,000 clones, around 85% of them seen just once. Worth noting for this clone: Its antigen is undetermined.

Sequenced here: peripheral blood, sampled on day 0 of AZD1222 vaccination. This sequence originates from an adult in good health. V gene TRBV5-8 combines with J gene TRBJ2-2, with TRBD2 matching over 8 bases. CDR3 nucleotide sequence: TGTGCCAGCAGCGAGGACGGGGGGGATACCGGGGAGCTGTTTTTT. It codes for CASSEDGGDTGELFF.